The 2 T cell receptor beta chains below were found in one sample sequenced in a study of T-cell reconstitution after alpha-beta-depleted transplantation in children. For TCRbeta, the library was prepared with unique molecular identifiers. TCRdb re-called the PCR reads through MiXCR, storing one row per CDR3 protein. The sample shows roughly 280,000 distinct CDR3 sequences, around a tenth of them seen only once. This specimen was peripheral blood, taken 180 days after TCRalphabeta/CD19-depleted stem cell transplant. The receptors stem from a male patient between 2 and 10 years old who had a stem cell transplant for chronic granulomatous disease, so the T cells may come from the graft donor.

Details on this clonotype: Given a much more abundant clone one base away, this may be a read error. The CDR3 region has the DNA TGCGCCAGCAGCCTTACCCCGGGACAGGGTCCCTACAATGAGCAGTTCTTC. It specifies CASSLTPGQGPYNEQFF. This chain links TRBV5-1 with TRBJ2-1, with 9 nucleotides matching TRBD1. The CDR3 runs 17 residues. Trimming cost V 4 bases and J 2 bases; bases outside gene matches: 10. Germline-derived CDR1 and CDR2 are SGHRS and YFSETQ.

This clonotype appeared many times. The DNA of the CDR3 is TGTGCCAGCAGCCGACCCGACGGTCTATTTGGGTACAATGAGCAGTTCTTC. Amino acid sequence: CASSRPDGLFGYNEQFF. V gene TRBV28 combines with J gene TRBJ2-1; D ambiguous. Per germline, CDR1 MDHEN and CDR2 SYDVKM. CDR3 length: 17 amino acids. Trimming stripped 6 bases from V and 4 bases from J, with 22 bases between. The full variable domain, rest sourced from reference TRBV28 and TRBJ2-1, is DVKVTQSSRYLVKRTGEKVFLECVQDMDHENMFWYRQDPGLGLRLIYFSYDVKMKEKGDIPEGYSVSREKKERFSLILESASTNQTSMYLCASSRPDGLFGYNEQFFGPGTRLTVL.